This T cell receptor beta chain was profiled in a study of neoadjuvant anti-PD-1 for oral cavity cancer. With respect to this clone: What it binds is unknown.

Overall study results and limits: Treg/Th17 ratio rose with pretreatment blood and fell with post-treatment tumor TCRbeta clonality.

Here immunoSEQ multiplex PCR was the method, and the copy in TCRdb shows in-frame clones only, minus some. The profile shows over 14,000 clones, about 74% of them singletons. Time point given: after neoadjuvant nivolumab, at surgical resection. These newly diagnosed stage II-IVA oral cavity squamous cell carcinoma patients had no prior systemic or radiation treatment. The patients had HPV-negative, locally advanced oral cavity squamous cell carcinoma. V was clipped by 6 bases and J by 2 bases, with 13 bases between them. Germline CDR1 reads MNHEY; CDR2 reads SMNVEV (reference sequence). The CDR3 extends over 14 amino acids.

The chain combines TRBV27 with TRBJ1-1, with D perhaps TRBD1 (5 bases). The sequences come from PBMCs, collected after nivolumab (anti-PD-1) treatment. This receptor was obtained from a person aged 35-79 years with oral cavity squamous cell carcinoma. CDR3 sequence reads: CASSSGRANTEAFF. Here the CDR3 DNA reads TGTGCCAGCAGCTCGGGCAGGGCCAACACTGAAGCTTTCTTT.